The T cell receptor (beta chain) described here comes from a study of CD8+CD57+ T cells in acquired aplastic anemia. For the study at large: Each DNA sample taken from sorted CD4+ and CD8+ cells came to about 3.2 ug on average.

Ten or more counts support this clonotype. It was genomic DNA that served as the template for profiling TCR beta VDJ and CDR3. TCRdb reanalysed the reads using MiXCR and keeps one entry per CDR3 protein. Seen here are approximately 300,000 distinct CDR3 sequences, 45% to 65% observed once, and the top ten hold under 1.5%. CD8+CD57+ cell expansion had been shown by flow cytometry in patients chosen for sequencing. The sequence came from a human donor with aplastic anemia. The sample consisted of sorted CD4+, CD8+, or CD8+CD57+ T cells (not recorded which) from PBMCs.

CDR3 amino acids: CASSTGGGELFF. For the CDR3, the DNA is TGTGCCAGCAGTACGGGGGGCGGGGAGCTGTTTTTT. The J gene is TRBJ2-2, the V gene TRBV2; 7 positions agree with TRBD2. Per germline, CDR1 SNHLY and CDR2 FYNNEI. Trimming removed 5 bases from V and 7 bases from J; junction bases left unmatched: 1. The CDR3 has 12 amino acids.